One T cell receptor beta chain is described in this entry. The data were taken from a study of T-cell reconstitution after alpha-beta-depleted transplantation in children. TCRbeta library preparation incorporated unique molecular identifiers. TCRdb reprocessed the PCR reads via MiXCR and lists one record per CDR3 protein. The table includes over 70,000 distinct CDR3 sequences, roughly an eighth detected once. The input for sequencing was PBMCs from the stem cell graft donor, taken from the stem cell graft. The sequence came from a human donor who donated a stem cell graft to a child with inherited bone marrow failure.

CDR3 nucleotides: TGTGCCAGCAGCCCCCAATGGGGACTAGCGGGAGCCAATGAGCAGTTCTTC. Its protein product is CASSPQWGLAGANEQFF. This chain uses TRBV4-2 with TRBJ2-1; 14 nucleotides match TRBD2. The junction had 8 bases not matched to a gene; V was cut back by 4 bases and J by 6 bases. Per the germline V gene, CDR1 is LGHNA and CDR2 is YNFKEQ. This CDR3 is built from 17 residues.